The rows below give T cell receptor beta chains drawn from one sample of a study of T cells in tumors after PD-1 blockade. Here immunoSEQ multiplex PCR was the method, and the copy in TCRdb shows in-frame clones only, minus some. The data show 14,000 to 15,000 clones, with roughly 87% seen just once and about 22% held by the top ten. Here the sequenced sample was PBMCs, taken after anti-PD-1 treatment. These receptor sequences come from a human donor with basal cell carcinoma. The CDR3 runs from the conserved cysteine through the conserved F or W. The D gene is left open where the match is weak. Expanded clones are given a class, and other clones once, few, many or no size at all.

d_gene	j_gene	v_gene	abundance	CDR3nt	CDR3aa
TRBD2	TRBJ2-1	TRBV2	few	TGTGCCAGCAGCGAAGCGGGGGTATACAATGAGCAGTTCTTC	CASSEAGVYNEQFF
-	TRBJ1-1	TRBV6-5	-	TGTGCCAGCAGGCTGCAGGCCCCGAACACTGAAGCTTTCTTT	CASRLQAPNTEAFF
TRBD2	TRBJ2-3	TRBV11-1	-	TGTGCCAGCAGCAAGGCGGGAGTGGGAGATACGCAGTATTTT	CASSKAGVGDTQYF
-	TRBJ2-5	TRBV18	-	TGTGCCAGCTCAAACAGGGAAGAGACCCAGTACTTC	CASSNREETQYF
-	TRBJ2-5	TRBV6-2/TRBV6-3	few	TGTGCCAGCAGTTATAATCCTCAAGAGACCCAGTACTTC	CASSYNPQETQYF
-	TRBJ1-4	TRBV10-3	-	TGTGCCACCTCTGGAACGGGGGCTAATGAAAAACTGTTTTTT	CATSGTGANEKLFF
-	TRBJ2-3	TRBV9	-	TGTGCCAGCAGCGAAGGACTACAAACCTACACAGATACGCAGTATTTT	CASSEGLQTYTDTQYF
-	TRBJ2-7	TRBV2	-	TGTGCCAGCAGTGTTGGTTACGAGCAGTACTTC	CASSVGYEQYF
TRBD2	TRBJ2-2	TRBV6-2/TRBV6-3	-	TGTGCCAGCAGCTCGGGGGGTGTGGACACCGGGGAGCTGTTTTTT	CASSSGGVDTGELFF
TRBD2	TRBJ2-4	TRBV29-1	-	TGCAGCGTTGGGGACTACGGCAAAAACATTCAGTACTTC	CSVGDYGKNIQYF
-	TRBJ1-2	TRBV5-1	-	TGCGCCAGCCGGGACACATCCATGTATGGCTACACCTTC	CASRDTSMYGYTF
-	TRBJ2-1	TRBV7-2	-	TGTGCCAGCAGCGCAGGGGGGGCGGGGGATAGTGAGCAGTTCTTC	CASSAGGAGDSEQFF
TRBD1	TRBJ1-6	TRBV3-1/TRBV3-2	-	TGTGCCAGCAGCCACGTGGGACAGGGCGGTTCACCCCTCCACTTT	CASSHVGQGGSPLHF
TRBD1	TRBJ1-3	TRBV19	-	TGTGCCAGTACCGACAGGGTCCTGAGCTCTGGAAACACCATATATTTT	CASTDRVLSSGNTIYF
-	TRBJ2-6	TRBV4-2	few	TGTGCCAGCAGCCAAGATCTAGACAGGCTACTGACTTTC	CASSQDLDRLLTF
-	TRBJ1-6	TRBV6-6	-	TGTGCCAGCAGTTACAGGGAGAATTCACCCCTCCACTTT	CASSYRENSPLHF
-	TRBJ1-2	TRBV5-4	-	TGTGCCAGCAGCCTGGGGGGGACCTATGGCTACACCTTC	CASSLGGTYGYTF
-	TRBJ1-1	TRBV2	-	TGTGCCAGCAGTGTGGAAAGGTCGGGGGACACTGAAGCTTTCTTT	CASSVERSGDTEAFF
TRBD1	TRBJ1-2	TRBV5-5	-	TGTGCCAGCAGCTCCTTCGGGACAGGGGGCGGCTACACCTTC	CASSSFGTGGGYTF
-	TRBJ2-5	TRBV6-5	-	TGTGCCAGCAGGCCGACAGACGGCGGGGCGACCCAGTACTTC	CASRPTDGGATQYF
-	TRBJ1-2	TRBV6-2/TRBV6-3	-	TGTGCCAGCAGTGTCAGCGGCTATGGCTACACCTTC	CASSVSGYGYTF
-	TRBJ1-2	TRBV25-1	-	TGTGCCAGCAGTGGGCCCAGAGCGCTGGGGGGCTACACCTTC	CASSGPRALGGYTF
-	TRBJ1-4	TRBV3-1/TRBV3-2	-	TGTGCCAGCAGCCAAGCCGGGGTTGCAACTAATGAAAAACTGTTTTTT	CASSQAGVATNEKLFF
TRBD2	TRBJ2-3	TRBV15	few	TGTGCCACCAGCAGAGAACGAGCGGGAGGGCCGGATTCAGATACGCAGTATTTT	CATSRERAGGPDSDTQYF
TRBD2	TRBJ2-7	TRBV19	-	TGTGCCAGTAGTATCAGTCTAGCGGGTTCTCACGAGCAGTACTTC	CASSISLAGSHEQYF
TRBD2	TRBJ2-3	TRBV4-3	-	TGCGCCAGCAGCCGATCTAGCGGGGGGACAGATACGCAGTATTTT	CASSRSSGGTDTQYF
TRBD2	TRBJ2-1	TRBV6-4	-	TGTGCCAGCAGTGAGAGACTAGCGGAGTACAATGAGCAGTTCTTC	CASSERLAEYNEQFF
-	TRBJ2-3	TRBV20-1	once	TGCAGTGCCGAGACGACAGATACGCAGTATTTT	CSAETTDTQYF
TRBD1	TRBJ2-1	TRBV13	-	TGTGCCAGCAGCCTCCGGGACAGGATATCGTACAATGAGCAGTTCTTC	CASSLRDRISYNEQFF
-	TRBJ2-7	TRBV3-1/TRBV3-2	-	TGTGCCAGCAGCCTTTCTGGGGGACAAATCTACGAGCAGTACTTC	CASSLSGGQIYEQYF
TRBD2	TRBJ2-1	TRBV7-2	-	TGTGCCAGCAGCTTAACGAGCGGGAGATACAATGAGCAGTTCTTC	CASSLTSGRYNEQFF
-	TRBJ2-6	TRBV7-3	once	TGTGCCAGCAGCTTAAAATCTGGGGCCAACGTCCTGACTTTC	CASSLKSGANVLTF
-	TRBJ2-1	TRBV2	few	TGTGCCCGCAGTGAAGGGTGGGCGCGGGCGGGGAGCTCCTACAATGAGCAGTTCTTC	CARSEGWARAGSSYNEQFF
-	TRBJ2-7	TRBV7-2	-	TGTGCCAGCAGCTTAGATGGGGGGTCCACCTACGAGCAGTACTTC	CASSLDGGSTYEQYF
TRBD2	TRBJ2-3	TRBV6-4	-	TGTGCCAGCAGTCTACTAGCGGGAGCCCACACAGATACGCAGTATTTT	CASSLLAGAHTDTQYF
-	TRBJ1-5	TRBV2	once	TGTGCCAGCAGTGTGGTCAGGGGCAATCAGCCCCAGCATTTT	CASSVVRGNQPQHF
-	TRBJ1-1	TRBV12-3/TRBV12-4	-	TGTGCCAGCAGTTCGAGTGGGAGATCGGGAGCTTTCTTT	CASSSSGRSGAFF
-	TRBJ1-1	TRBV7-9	-	TGTGCCAGCAGCCAGGGACGGAACACTGAAGCTTTCTTT	CASSQGRNTEAFF
-	TRBJ2-1	TRBV2	few	TGTGCCCGCTGTTATGGGGGGGCGGGGGAGGGGAGCTCCTACAATGAGCAGTTCTTC	CARCYGGAGEGSSYNEQFF
-	TRBJ2-7	TRBV6-5	-	TGTGCCAGCGGGAGCGGGCTTTTAACGTTCTTC	CASGSGLLTFF
TRBD1	TRBJ1-5	TRBV5-5	-	TGTGCCAGCAGCTTGTTGGGGACAGACCTCGGTCGGCCCCAGCATTTT	CASSLLGTDLGRPQHF
TRBD1	TRBJ2-7	TRBV7-7	-	TGTGCCAGCAGCTTAGCGGGACAGGGATGTTACGAGCAGTACTTC	CASSLAGQGCYEQYF
TRBD2	TRBJ2-5	TRBV18	-	TGTGCCAGCTCACCCAGCTCTAGCGGGGCCTTAGGGACCCAGTACTTC	CASSPSSSGALGTQYF
-	TRBJ1-2	TRBV7-9	-	TGTGCCAGCAGCTTAACCGGGGTTGGCTACACCTTC	CASSLTGVGYTF
-	TRBJ2-5	TRBV21-1	-	TGTGCCAGCAGCAAAGGGGAAAAGTACCAAGAGACCCAGTACTTC	CASSKGEKYQETQYF
TRBD2	TRBJ2-3	TRBV3-1/TRBV3-2	-	TGTGCCAGCAGCCTTACTAGCGGGAGTACGAATACGCAGTATTTT	CASSLTSGSTNTQYF
TRBD1	TRBJ2-7	TRBV7-9	few	TGTGCCAGCAGCTCGACAGGGTCCACCTACGAGCAGTACTTC	CASSSTGSTYEQYF
TRBD2	TRBJ2-7	TRBV5-1	-	TGCGCCAGCAGCTGGGCTAGCGGGCAATCCTACGAGCAGTACTTC	CASSWASGQSYEQYF